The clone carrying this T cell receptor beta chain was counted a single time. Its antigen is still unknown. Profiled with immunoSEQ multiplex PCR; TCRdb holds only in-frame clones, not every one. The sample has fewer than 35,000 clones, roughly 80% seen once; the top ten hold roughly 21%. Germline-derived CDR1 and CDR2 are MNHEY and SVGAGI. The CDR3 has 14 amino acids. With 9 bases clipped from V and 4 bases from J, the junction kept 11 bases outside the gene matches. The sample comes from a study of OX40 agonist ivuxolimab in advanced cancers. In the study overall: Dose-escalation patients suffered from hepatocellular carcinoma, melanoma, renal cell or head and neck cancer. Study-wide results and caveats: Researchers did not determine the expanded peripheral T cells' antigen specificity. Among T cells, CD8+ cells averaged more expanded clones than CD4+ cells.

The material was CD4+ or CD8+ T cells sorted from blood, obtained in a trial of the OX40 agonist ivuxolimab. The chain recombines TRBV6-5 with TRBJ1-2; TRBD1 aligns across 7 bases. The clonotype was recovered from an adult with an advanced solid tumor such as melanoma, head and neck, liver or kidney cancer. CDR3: CASSGTAQSYGYTF. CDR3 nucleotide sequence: TGTGCCAGTTCCGGGACAGCCCAGAGCTATGGCTACACCTTC.